This passage covers 24 T cell receptor beta chains from one sample sequenced in a study of T-cell memory formation after mild COVID-19. MiXCR, run by TCRdb on the 5' RACE reads, gives a single entry per CDR3 protein. The table records more than 400,000 distinct CDR3 sequences, 15% to 20% of them present only once. The sample comprised PBMCs or a T cell subset sorted from them (not recorded which). The receptors shown here come from an adult woman who had mild COVID-19 (a few samples of this study predate the infection). Cell type and time point are not known.

The rearrangement joins TRBV4-3 to TRBJ2-3, with 11 bases aligning to TRBD2. Germline V gene data show CDR1 as LGHNA and CDR2 as YSLEER. The CDR3 has 19 residues. V lost 0 bases and J lost 5; bases outside the gene matches: 13. The CDR3 nucleotides are TGCGCCAGCAGCCAAGACCTTTCCACTAGCGGGAGTATAGAAGATACGCAGTATTTT. Encoded protein: CASSQDLSTSGSIEDTQYF.

This clonotype was seen more than once but under ten times. The rearrangement uses TRBV5-1 and TRBJ2-2; TRBD2 might be the D (5 bases). The CDR3 length is 15 residues. Germline V gene data show CDR1 as SGHRS and CDR2 as YFSETQ. The V and J ends lost 4 bases and 1 base respectively, with 11 bases between them. The DNA for the CDR3 is TGCGCCAGCAGCCCCACCCGGGGGAACACCGGGGAGCTGTTTTTT. This gives the protein CASSPTRGNTGELFF.

CDR3 residues: CARDRINSPLHF. DNA for the CDR3: TGTGCCAGGGACAGAATTAATTCACCCCTCCACTTT. The chain is built from TRBV21-1 and TRBJ1-6; TRBD1, as called in the table, went unchecked against the DNA. TRBV21-1 is a known pseudogene. The CDR3 consists of 12 residues.

There are many counts of this clonotype. This chain joins TRBV7-3 and TRBJ2-1; D unclear. Germline-derived CDR1 and CDR2 are SGHTA and FQGTGA. V lost 5 bases to trimming and J lost 1 base, with 15 bases between them. The CDR3 sequence is 16 residues long. The DNA of the CDR3 is TGTGCCAGCAGCCTCTCCCCCCGTCCATCCTACAATGAGCAGTTCTTC. This sequence encodes CASSLSPRPSYNEQFF.

This chain links TRBV7-9 with TRBJ2-3; weak D call: TRBD2 (6 bases). Trimming stripped 5 bases from V and 2 bases from J, with 17 bases between. The CDR3 loop spans 16 amino acids. CDR1 is SEHNR, CDR2 FQNEAQ, per germline (reference sequence). CDR3 protein: CASSPNTGAHTDTQYF. CDR3 coding DNA: TGTGCCAGCAGCCCAAACACGGGAGCCCACACAGATACGCAGTATTTT.

This clonotype was seen more than once but under ten times. The rearrangement uses TRBV29-1 and TRBJ1-2, with a possible D match to TRBD1 (5 bases). Per the germline V gene, CDR1 is SQVTM and CDR2 is ANQGSEA. This CDR3 spans 13 amino acids. V was clipped by 2 bases and J by 8 bases, with 15 bases between them. CDR3 nucleotides: TGCAGCGTTGAACGCCAGGGAGGGCGCGGCTACACCTTC. Translated: CSVERQGGRGYTF.

A few counts support this clonotype. The rearrangement joins TRBV2 to TRBJ2-4, with D tentatively TRBD1 (6 bases). Germline V gene sequence: CDR1 SNHLY, CDR2 FYNNEI. The CDR3 loop spans 14 amino acids. Trimming stripped 1 base from V and 9 bases from J, with 13 bases between. The CDR3 region has the DNA TGTGCCAGCAGTGAAGGGGGCCTAGGGGGCATTCAGTACTTC. Its translation is CASSEGGLGGIQYF.

This clonotype occurred once. One end of the junction varies from germline; a read error may be responsible. V usage is TRBV15 and J usage is TRBJ2-5; D not resolved. The germline V gene encodes CDR1 LNHNV and CDR2 YYDKDF (reference sequence). The CDR3 is made up of 14 amino acids. CDR3 in DNA: TGTGACACCAGCAGAGATCATGGGATTGAGACCCAGTACTTC. It encodes CDTSRDHGIETQYF. Complete variable domain (other parts from reference TRBV15 and TRBJ2-5): DAMVIQNPRYQVTQFGKPVTLSCSQTLNHNVMYWYQQKSSQAPKLLFHYYDKDFNNEADTPDNFQSRRPNTSFCFLDIRSPGLGDTAMYLCDTSRDHGIETQYFGPGTRLLVL.

This clonotype was counted a few times. The chain joins TRBV6-5 to TRBJ2-7; 11 bases match TRBD1. Trimming removed 4 bases from V and 5 bases from J; junction bases left unmatched: 7. The germline V gene has CDR1 MNHEY and CDR2 SVGAGI. The CDR3 has 15 amino acids. The CDR3, as DNA: TGTGCCAGCAGTTCCGGGACAGGGGGGATACACGAGCAGTACTTC. Encoded protein: CASSSGTGGIHEQYF.

This clonotype has a handful of counts. The chain carries TRBV20-1 and TRBJ1-1; D perhaps matches TRBD1 (5 bases). The CDR3 length is 12 residues. Germline values: CDR1 DFQATT, CDR2 SNEGSKA (reference sequence). The V gene lost 6 bases and the J gene lost 8 bases, with 16 bases spanning the gap. The DNA for the CDR3 is TGCAGTGCAACCAGTTGGGGGGAAGAAGCTTTCTTT. Translated: CSATSWGEEAFF.

The chain carries TRBV11-2 and TRBJ2-7; D gene unclear. The CDR3 is 11 amino acids. Per germline, CDR1 SGHAT and CDR2 FQNNGV. With 3 bases removed from V and 5 bases from J, the gap between germline ends came to 5 bases. This CDR3 reads CASSLGHEQYF. The CDR3, as DNA: TGTGCCAGCAGCTTGGGTCACGAGCAGTACTTC.

This clonotype was observed a few times. The chain uses TRBV5-1 and TRBJ1-1; TRBD1 matches at 10 bases. V dropped 5 bases and J dropped 6; count of bases not matched to a gene: 7. In germline, CDR1 is SGHRS, CDR2 YFSETQ. The CDR3 contains 14 residues. CDR3 nucleotides: TGCGCCAGCAGTCCGGGACAGGGGATCGCTGAAGCTTTCTTT. Its translation: CASSPGQGIAEAFF.

J is TRBJ1-5 and V is TRBV15, with 12 bases aligning to TRBD1. The CDR3 loop spans 16 amino acids. J was trimmed by 6 bases and V by 0 bases; bases with no gene match: 3. CDR1 and CDR2 (germline): LNHNV, YYDKDF (reference sequence). This chain's CDR3 is CATSREGQGAGQPQHF. CDR3 DNA sequence: TGTGCCACCAGCAGAGAGGGACAGGGGGCCGGTCAGCCCCAGCATTTT.

This sequence joins TRBV5-4 and TRBJ2-1, with a tentative D call TRBD2 (5 bases). The CDR3 is 11 residues long. Trimming shortened V by 2 bases and J by 9 bases, and 6 bases separated the two germline ends. Germline V gene lookup returns CDR1 SGHNT and CDR2 YYREEE (reference sequence). CDR3 sequence (DNA): TGTGCCAGCAGCTTCGGGGTTGAGCAGTTCTTC. Protein product: CASSFGVEQFF.

The chain links TRBV11-1 to TRBJ2-4, with a possible D match to TRBD1 (6 bases). The V end was cut by 5 bases, the J end by 8 bases, with 16 bases between. The CDR3 runs 14 residues. The germline V gene has CDR1 SGHAT and CDR2 FQDESV (reference sequence). The CDR3 sequence is CASSPSSSGDIQYF. CDR3 sequence (DNA): TGTGCCAGCAGCCCCAGCTCCTCAGGGGACATTCAGTACTTC. Drawing the rest from reference TRBV11-1 and TRBJ2-4, the complete variable domain is EAEVAQSPRYKITEKSQAVAFWCDPISGHATLYWYRQILGQGPELLVQFQDESVVDDSQLPKDRFSAERLKGVDSTLKIQPAELGDSAMYLCASSPSSSGDIQYFGAGTRLSVL.

This clonotype showed up many times. The rearrangement joins TRBV7-2 to TRBJ2-3; D call uncertain. The germline V gene encodes CDR1 SGHTA and CDR2 FQGNSA. This CDR3 is 16 amino acids long. V was cut by 5 bases and J by 2 bases, with 17 bases left in between. The DNA for the CDR3 is TGTGCCAGCAGCACAAGGGTACGGCAGTTCACAGATACGCAGTATTTT. As protein: CASSTRVRQFTDTQYF.

The table lists this clonotype with many counts. The chain employs TRBV12-3 or TRBV12-4 and TRBJ2-5; 10 bases agree with TRBD2. V was pared by 5 bases and J by 8 bases, with 14 bases of the junction left unmatched. The length of the CDR3 is 16 residues. CDR3 amino acids: CASSTRPSAGGITQYF. As DNA, the CDR3 is TGTGCCAGCAGTACCCGCCCTTCAGCGGGGGGGATTACCCAGTACTTC.

The rearrangement links TRBV7-9 to TRBJ1-2; D call uncertain. The CDR3 length is 15 residues. The germline V gene has CDR1 SEHNR and CDR2 FQNEAQ (reference sequence). V was clipped by 5 bases and J by 8 bases, with 21 bases between them. The CDR3 protein is CASSPSLDGQKGYTF. The CDR3 nucleotides read TGTGCCAGCAGCCCCTCCCTGGACGGTCAAAAGGGCTACACCTTC. The variable domain in full, with the rest retrieved from reference TRBV7-9 and TRBJ1-2, is DTGVSQNPRHKITKRGQNVTFRCDPISEHNRLYWYRQTLGQGPEFLTYFQNEAQLEKSRLLSDRFSAERPKGSFSTLEIQRTEQGDSAMYLCASSPSLDGQKGYTFGSGTRLTVV.

The V and J genes are TRBV18 and TRBJ2-1, with no clear D. The CDR3 has 13 residues. Germline V CDR1 and CDR2: KGHSH, LQKENI. Trimming took 1 base from V and 9 from J, leaving 10 bases between them. CDR3 region: CASSPRVDGEQFF. The CDR3 DNA is TGTGCCAGCTCACCACGAGTCGACGGTGAGCAGTTCTTC.

The J gene is TRBJ2-6, the V gene TRBV4-3, with unresolved D. This CDR3 has 18 amino acids. Germline V gene data show CDR1 as LGHNA and CDR2 as YSLEER. Trimming pared 0 bases from V and 2 bases from J, leaving 14 bases between. CDR3 nucleotide sequence: TGCGCCAGCAGCCAAGATCCTTACTCAGGAGCTGGGGCCAACGTCCTGACTTTC. It codes for CASSQDPYSGAGANVLTF.

This clonotype was seen more than once but under ten times. The V call is TRBV5-1, the J call TRBJ1-1; a possible D gene is TRBD1 (5 bases). Germline V lookup: CDR1 SGHRS, CDR2 YFSETQ. The CDR3 is made up of 15 amino acids. V lost 0 bases and J 6 bases, leaving 15 bases between the germline ends. CDR3: CASSLDRQSAAEAFF. The CDR3, as DNA: TGCGCCAGCAGCTTGGACCGACAGTCTGCGGCTGAAGCTTTCTTT.

The chain is built from TRBV13 and TRBJ2-7; D gene uncertain. CDR3 length equals 12 residues. V lost 5 bases, J lost 3 bases, and 8 bases lay in between. Looked up from germline, CDR1 is PRHDT and CDR2 is FYEKMQ (reference sequence). DNA of the CDR3: TGTGCCAGCAGCCTCCACTTCTACGAGCAGTACTTC. Protein sequence: CASSLHFYEQYF.

This clonotype was recorded at least ten times. This chain joins TRBV12-3 or TRBV12-4 and TRBJ1-3; D gene uncertain. The CDR3 runs to 14 residues. Trimming pared 2 bases from V and 2 bases from J, leaving 7 bases between. The chain's CDR3 is CASSLSVAGNTIYF. The CDR3 region has the DNA TGTGCCAGCAGTTTATCAGTGGCTGGAAACACCATATATTTT.

This chain links TRBV5-1 with TRBJ1-3; possibly TRBD1 for D (5 bases). Looked up from germline, CDR1 is SGHRS and CDR2 is YFSETQ. CDR3 length: 14 residues. V was clipped by 0 bases and J by 5 bases, with 9 bases between them. The CDR3 DNA sequence: TGCGCCAGCAGCTTGGAAGGGGAAAGAAACACCATATATTTT. Protein product: CASSLEGERNTIYF.